This T cell receptor beta chain was captured in a study of blood T cell repertoires in COVID-19. Sequenced by immunoSEQ multiplex PCR; TCRdb stores in-frame clones only, minus some. The sample contains about 390,000 clones, approximately 90% of which appear only once. V gave up 3 bases and J gave up 3 bases; unmatched junction bases: 13. Germline CDR1 reads MDHEN; CDR2 reads SYDVKM. The CDR3 runs to 18 residues. Ages ranged from about 18 to 89 years, with residence in 24 US areas. The sequence came from a woman aged 45-60 years who had recovered from COVID-19. Sequencing used PBMCs or T cells enriched from blood (not recorded which). This chain joins TRBV28 and TRBJ1-1; TRBD1 aligns across 10 bases. The CDR3 reads CASSFVPGQGTWDTEAFF. CDR3 DNA: TGTGCCAGCAGTTTCGTCCCGGGACAGGGGACCTGGGACACTGAAGCTTTCTTT.